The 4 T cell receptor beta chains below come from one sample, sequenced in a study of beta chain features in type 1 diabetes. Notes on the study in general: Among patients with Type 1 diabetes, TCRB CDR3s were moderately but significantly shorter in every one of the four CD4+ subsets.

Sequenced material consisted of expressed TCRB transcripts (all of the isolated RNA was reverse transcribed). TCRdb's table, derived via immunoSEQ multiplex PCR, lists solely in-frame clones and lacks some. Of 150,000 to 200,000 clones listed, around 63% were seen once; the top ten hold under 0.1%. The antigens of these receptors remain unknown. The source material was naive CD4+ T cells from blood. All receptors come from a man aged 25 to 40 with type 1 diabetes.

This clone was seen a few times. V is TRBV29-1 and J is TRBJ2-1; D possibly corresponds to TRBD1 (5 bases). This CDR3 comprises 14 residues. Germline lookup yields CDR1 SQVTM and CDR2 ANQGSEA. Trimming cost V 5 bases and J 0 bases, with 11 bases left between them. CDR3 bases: TGCAGCGTTCTTTCAGGGCACTCCTACAATGAGCAGTTCTTC. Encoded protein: CSVLSGHSYNEQFF.

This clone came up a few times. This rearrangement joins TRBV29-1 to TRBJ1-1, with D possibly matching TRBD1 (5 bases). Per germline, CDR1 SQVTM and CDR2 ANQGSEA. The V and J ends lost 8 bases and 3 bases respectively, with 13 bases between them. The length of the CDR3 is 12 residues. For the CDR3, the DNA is TGCAGCTCAAACCGAGGGGACACTGAAGCTTTCTTT. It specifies CSSNRGDTEAFF.

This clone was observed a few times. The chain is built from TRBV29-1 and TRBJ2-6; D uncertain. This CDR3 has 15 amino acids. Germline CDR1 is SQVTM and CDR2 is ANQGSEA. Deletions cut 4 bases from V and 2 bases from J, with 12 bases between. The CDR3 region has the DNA TGCAGCGTTGTTTTCGGATCTCCTGGGGCCAACGTCCTGACTTTC. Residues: CSVVFGSPGANVLTF.

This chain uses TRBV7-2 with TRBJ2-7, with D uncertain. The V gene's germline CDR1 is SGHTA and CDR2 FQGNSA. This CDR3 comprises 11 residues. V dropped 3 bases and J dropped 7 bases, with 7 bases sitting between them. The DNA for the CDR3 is TGTGCCAGCAGCTTCGGTGAAGAGCAGTACTTC. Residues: CASSFGEEQYF. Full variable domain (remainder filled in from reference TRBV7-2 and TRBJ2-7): GAGVSQSPSNKVTEKGKDVELRCDPISGHTALYWYRQSLGQGLEFLIYFQGNSAPDKSGLPSDRFSAERTGGSVSTLTIQRTQQEDSAVYLCASSFGEEQYFGPGTRLTVT.